This T cell receptor beta chain was profiled in a study of T cell responses to AZD1222 COVID-19 vaccine. Findings of the study overall: The donor group comprised mostly white British people and more females; the analysis possibly underestimated clonal diversity. Across spike, vaccine-associated CD4 TCRs were found, dominant at 160-218 and 743-854.

Repertoires were generated with immunoSEQ multiplex PCR, while TCRdb's copy carries only in-frame clones and drops some. The data contain roughly 160,000 clones, 92% of them seen just once; the ten biggest clones take up approximately 1.2%. The germline CDR1 and CDR2 sequences are LNHDA and SQIVND (reference sequence). The CDR3 is made up of 16 amino acids. V was cut by 5 bases and J by 3 bases, with 16 bases left in between. It was second doses at about 4 or about 12 weeks that were pooled. Concerning this clone itself: Its antigen is not known.

The chain links TRBV19 to TRBJ1-4; no clear D gene. Sample: peripheral blood, taken 28 days after the second AZD1222 dose. This TCR derives from an adult who received the AZD1222 COVID-19 vaccine. The CDR3 sequence is CASSPAGVSANEKLFF. The CDR3 region has the DNA TGTGCCAGTAGTCCCGCCGGTGTCTCGGCTAATGAAAAACTGTTTTTT.